The entry that follows covers one T cell receptor (beta chain) sequence. Its cognate antigen is unknown. These data belong to a study of T cell responses to AZD1222 COVID-19 vaccine. Study as a whole: Second-dose groups at about 4 or about 12 weeks were pooled. Study-wide points: Two AZD1222 administrations were followed by greater Spike-specific TCR breadth and depth. White British people made up most donors, females outnumbered males, and clonal diversity was possibly underestimated. The study identified only a handful of AZD1222 recipients as seropositive at baseline.

The table came from immunoSEQ multiplex PCR; TCRdb's copy has only in-frame clones and leaves some out. The sample yields 110,000 to 150,000 clones, roughly 90% seen once. The sequencing used peripheral blood, collected on day 0 of AZD1222 vaccination. The TCR comes from an adult in good health.

The CDR3 DNA follows: TGTGCCAGCAGCGCCGGACAGGGAAACTATGGCTACACCTTC. Its protein product is CASSAGQGNYGYTF. This sequence joins TRBV5-6 and TRBJ1-2; 8 nucleotides line up with TRBD1. Looked up from germline, CDR1 is SGHDT and CDR2 is YYEEEE. The V and J ends lost 4 bases and 2 bases, in that order; junction bases with no gene match: 4. The CDR3 is 14 residues long.